This T cell receptor beta chain is from a study of graft-versus-host responses after intestinal transplantation. Method: immunoSEQ multiplex PCR; TCRdb's copy keeps in-frame clones and lacks some. Of some 90,000 clones in the sample, about 93% are singletons; the top ten hold 0.45% to 0.6%. Notes on this clone: Antigen specificity is unknown.

Germline V gene sequence: CDR1 MNHNS, CDR2 SASEGT. The CDR3 has 17 residues. V was pared by 1 base and J by 1 base, with 14 bases between. The clonotype originates from a human donor who received an intestinal transplant. This sequence joins TRBV6-1 and TRBJ1-5, with D unresolved. This specimen was unstimulated CD8+ T cells sorted from spleen or lymph node cells, taken before intestinal transplant. Here the CDR3 reads CASSEGVDLISNQPQHF. The CDR3 nucleotides are TGTGCCAGCAGTGAAGGCGTCGATTTGATCAGCAATCAGCCCCAGCATTTT.